This T cell receptor beta chain was recorded in a study of T cell responses to AZD1222 COVID-19 vaccine. The study's findings and limits: Rises in breadth and depth of Spike-specific TCRs came after two AZD1222 doses.

Some clones are missing from TCRdb's copy, which holds only in-frame ones; the method was immunoSEQ multiplex PCR. The sample yields about 56,000 clones, 80% to 90% seen once. With respect to this clone: The target antigen is unknown.

The CDR3 runs to 13 residues. V was shortened by 5 bases and J by 3 bases, with 8 bases between the two germline ends. Germline V CDR1 and CDR2: SGHVS, FNYEAQ. The chain employs TRBV7-6 and TRBJ1-5, with D unclear. The source material was peripheral blood, sampled 28 days after the second AZD1222 dose. The sequence was obtained from an adult who received the AZD1222 COVID-19 vaccine. In DNA form, the CDR3 reads TGTGCCAGCAGCCCGCAGTACAATCAGCCCCAGCATTTT. Its protein is CASSPQYNQPQHF.